This TCR beta chain was profiled in a study of CD8+CD57+ T cells in acquired aplastic anemia. Study details: Sorted CD4+ and CD8+ cells yielded DNA averaging approximately 3.5 ug.

Profiles of TCR beta VDJ and CDR3 were generated from a genomic DNA template. TCRdb passed the reads through MiXCR, listing each CDR3 protein once. Among approximately 190,000 distinct CDR3 sequences listed, under 70% were seen once. As regards this clonotype: The antigen is unknown.

General observations from the study: Significance was not reached for CD8+ Simpson's diversity between patients and controls. The study identified roughly 29 CD8+ CDR3 sequences shared by patients and controls.

The length of the CDR3 is 14 residues. V shed 4 bases, J shed 5 bases, and the junction held 7 bases outside the gene matches. Germline CDR1 is SGDLS and CDR2 is YYNGEE. The chain employs TRBV9 and TRBJ2-7; 9 bases are a match to TRBD1. The sequencing sample was made of sorted CD4+, CD8+, or CD8+CD57+ T cells (not recorded which) from PBMCs. The TCR was taken from a human donor with severe aplastic anemia or a healthy control (not recorded which). In DNA, the CDR3 is TGTGCCAGCAGCTCTAGGACAGGGGAGGACGAGCAGTACTTC. Protein product: CASSSRTGEDEQYF.